These 12 T cell receptor beta chains were all obtained from the same sample, sequenced in a study of cytomegalovirus exposure and HLA in healthy donors. Researchers ran the PCR with 60 Vbeta and 13 Jbeta primers. TCRdb's copy holds only in-frame clones and misses some; the assay was immunoSEQ multiplex PCR. In the table there are roughly 150,000 clones, approximately 79% of which are singletons. Sample: PBMCs. The receptors were gathered from a woman between 50 and 59 years old in good health and CMV-seropositive.

CDR3 nucleotides: TGTGCCATCAGTTCCAGAGACAGGGGGTGGAATGGCTACACCTTC. It encodes CAISSRDRGWNGYTF. This sequence joins TRBV10-3 and TRBJ1-2; TRBD1 agrees at 9 bases. The CDR3 sequence is 15 residues long. The V segment lost 5 bases and the J segment 6 bases; nucleotides outside the gene matches: 10. Per the germline V gene, CDR1 is ENHRY and CDR2 is SYGVKD.

This chain links TRBV2 with TRBJ2-7, with D tentatively TRBD2 (6 bases). The CDR3 consists of 15 residues. CDR1 and CDR2 from the germline V gene are SNHLY and FYNNEI. Trimming took 2 bases from V and 1 from J, leaving 12 bases between them. CDR3 region: CASSEPTGESYEQYF. The CDR3, as DNA: TGTGCCAGCAGTGAACCGACGGGGGAATCCTACGAGCAGTACTTC.

This clone was seen only once. V gene TRBV6-1 combines with J gene TRBJ2-7; 7 bases align to TRBD1. The CDR3 consists of 14 residues. After removal of 8 bases from V and 5 bases from J, the junction contained 12 bases not matched to a gene. Germline CDR1 is MNHNS and CDR2 is SASEGT. The CDR3, as DNA: TGTGCCAGCCTCCCGACAGGGAGCGGAAACGAGCAGTACTTC. This gives the protein CASLPTGSGNEQYF.

The gene calls are TRBV29-1 and TRBJ2-7, with a tentative D call TRBD2 (6 bases). Looked up from germline, CDR1 is SQVTM and CDR2 is ANQGSEA. The CDR3 length is 12 residues. Trimming stripped 4 bases from V and 2 bases from J, with 9 bases between. CDR3: CSVVTGAYEQYF. The DNA for the CDR3 is TGCAGCGTTGTCACGGGGGCCTACGAGCAGTACTTC.

This clone was counted once. The genes are TRBV6-1 and TRBJ1-1; no reliable D call. Germline V gene sequence: CDR1 MNHNS, CDR2 SASEGT. The length of the CDR3 is 15 residues. Deletions cut 3 bases from V and 0 bases from J, with 11 bases between. CDR3 protein: CASSEYRTMNTEAFF. The CDR3 coding sequence is TGTGCCAGCAGTGAGTACAGAACCATGAACACTGAAGCTTTCTTT.

The chain uses TRBV2 and TRBJ2-3, with 9 nucleotides matching TRBD2. CDR1 and CDR2 from the germline V gene are SNHLY and FYNNEI. V trimming: 7 bases; J trimming: 3 bases; junction bases outside the gene matches: 14. The CDR3 length is 17 residues. The CDR3 loop is CASNIKRSGGATDTQYF. The CDR3 nucleotides are TGTGCCAGCAATATAAAACGTAGCGGGGGTGCGACAGATACGCAGTATTTT.

The chain carries TRBV7-6 and TRBJ2-1, with D unresolved. The CDR3 loop spans 14 amino acids. Trimming took 0 bases from V and 4 from J, leaving 7 bases between them. Germline V gives CDR1 SGHVS, CDR2 FNYEAQ. CDR3 loop: CASSLALNYNEQFF. CDR3 bases: TGTGCCAGCAGCTTAGCGCTAAATTACAATGAGCAGTTCTTC.

This clone has only one observation. The rearrangement links TRBV14 to TRBJ1-2; 7 bases are shared with TRBD1. Unmatched junction bases numbered 7, after V lost 6 bases and J lost 0 bases. Germline CDR1 is SGHDN and CDR2 is FVKESK. This CDR3 comprises 15 residues. The CDR3 nucleotides are TGTGCCAGCAGTCGGACAGGCGGACCTAACTATGGCTACACCTTC. Translated: CASSRTGGPNYGYTF. The full variable domain, in which reference TRBV14 and TRBJ1-2 provide the parts outside the CDR3, is EAGVTQFPSHSVIEKGQTVTLRCDPISGHDNLYWYRRVMGKEIKFLLHFVKESKQDESGMPNNRFLAERTGGTYSTLKVQPAELEDSGVYFCASSRTGGPNYGYTFGSGTRLTVV.

This clone has just a few counts. This chain links TRBV13 with TRBJ2-3; 7 bases line up with TRBD1. The CDR3 extends over 15 amino acids. CDR1 and CDR2 (germline): PRHDT, FYEKMQ (reference sequence). V was pared by 5 bases and J by 2 bases, with 7 bases of the junction left unmatched. CDR3 sequence reads: CASSIGQVLTDTQYF. The CDR3 nucleotides are TGTGCCAGCAGCATTGGACAGGTCCTCACAGATACGCAGTATTTT.

The V call is TRBV11-2, the J call TRBJ2-5, with 9 bases identical to TRBD1. The CDR3 consists of 16 residues. CDR1 and CDR2 from the germline V gene are SGHAT and FQNNGV. The V segment lost 2 bases and the J segment 6 bases; nucleotides outside the gene matches: 10. This CDR3 is CASSLKAGQGGKTQYF. In DNA, the CDR3 is TGTGCCAGCAGCTTAAAAGCGGGACAGGGAGGCAAGACCCAGTACTTC.

The chain combines TRBV7-2 with TRBJ2-2, with 8 bases that match TRBD2. Per germline, CDR1 SGHTA and CDR2 FQGNSA. The trim removed 6 bases at V and 1 base at J, leaving 4 bases unmatched. CDR3 length: 15 residues. The CDR3 protein is CASSPGGVNTGELFF. In DNA form, the CDR3 reads TGTGCCAGCAGTCCCGGGGGGGTGAACACCGGGGAGCTGTTTTTT.

On this clone: The same CDR3 arises from other DNA sequences in this sample as well. The genes are TRBV6-5 and TRBJ2-4, with TRBD2 as a possible D gene (5 bases). V lost 6 bases and J lost 4, with 10 bases in between. The CDR3 consists of 13 residues. Germline lookup yields CDR1 MNHEY and CDR2 SVGAGI. This CDR3 is CASRPGSKNIQYF. CDR3 sequence (DNA): TGTGCCAGCAGGCCGGGGTCGAAAAACATTCAGTACTTC.